Reported below is one TCR beta chain. The method was immunoSEQ multiplex PCR; TCRdb's version includes in-frame clones alone and lacks a portion of them. The table includes about 1.1 million clones, around 82% detected once. Trimming took off 0 bases at V and 4 bases at J, with 12 bases between the two ends. The CDR3 has 15 residues. From germline, CDR1 is LNHNV and CDR2 YYDKDF (reference sequence). This sample stems from a study of shared clonotypes between healthy human individuals. The specimen was memory CD4+ T cells from PBMCs. The subset is: CD45RA-negative fraction. This chain links TRBV15 with TRBJ2-5; possibly TRBD1 for D (6 bases). The receptor was isolated from a man younger than 35 in good health. Some clones in this sample may be carry-over from other donors' samples. CDR3 region: CATSREATRGETQYF. In DNA, the CDR3 is TGTGCCACCAGCAGAGAAGCGACCAGGGGAGAGACCCAGTACTTC.